Listed here are 19 T cell receptor beta chains from one sample, sequenced in a study of T cells expressing NK-cell markers. TCRdb derives one entry per CDR3 protein from the 5' RACE reads, leaving out DNA. This sample contains roughly 300,000 distinct CDR3 sequences. The sequencing sample was made of blood T cells: a sorted CD56 or NKG2C T cell subset, CD4+ or CD8+ T cells, or bulk PBMC T cells (not recorded which). The receptor source for this set is a woman between 18 and 70 years old in good health.

The genes are TRBV5-1 and TRBJ1-1; TCRdb's D call of TRBD1 is untestable without DNA. The CDR3 consists of 15 residues. The germline V gene encodes CDR1 SGHRS and CDR2 YFSETQ. Here the CDR3 reads CASSLETGRNTEAFF.

The V and J genes are TRBV6-1 and TRBJ2-3; TCRdb's D call, TRBD2, is unchecked because there is no DNA. The CDR3 has 14 residues. In germline, CDR1 is MNHNS, CDR2 SASEGT. CDR3 amino acids: CVAGLARTTDTQYF.

CDR3 sequence: CSASDRASGNTIYF. This rearrangement joins TRBV20-1 to TRBJ1-3; lacking DNA, the TRBD1 call made by TCRdb goes unchecked. The CDR3 loop spans 14 amino acids. Germline CDR1 reads DFQATT; CDR2 reads SNEGSKA (reference sequence).

V gene TRBV20-1 combines with J gene TRBJ2-1. The germline gives CDR1 DFQATT, CDR2 SNEGSKA (reference sequence). The CDR3 contains 13 residues. CDR3 in amino acids: CSAFQPAAREQFF.

CDR3 sequence: CASSVRNEQFF. The genes are TRBV6-1 and TRBJ2-1. Germline V CDR1 and CDR2: MNHNS, SASEGT. This CDR3 region has 11 residues.

This chain connects TRBV20-1 to TRBJ1-4; without DNA, the TCRdb call of TRBD1 cannot be checked. Germline V gene lookup returns CDR1 DFQATT and CDR2 SNEGSKA (reference sequence). The CDR3 extends over 13 amino acids. This CDR3 is CSARDSSRESTFF.

This chain uses TRBV20-1 with TRBJ2-2. CDR1 DFQATT and CDR2 SNEGSKA come from the germline V gene (reference sequence). The CDR3 runs 13 residues. Here the CDR3 reads CSAWDSNTGELFF.

V gene TRBV27 combines with J gene TRBJ1-6; TCRdb's D call, TRBD1, is unchecked because there is no DNA. The CDR3 runs to 13 residues. The germline CDR1 and CDR2 sequences are MNHEY and SMNVEV (reference sequence). CDR3: CASSPLGGTPLHF.

V gene TRBV7-3 combines with J gene TRBJ2-1; TCRdb returns TRBD2, unconfirmable since there is no DNA. There are 16 residues in the CDR3. Germline V gives CDR1 SGHTA, CDR2 FQGTGA. CDR3 protein: CASSFAGGGAYNEQFF.

The V call is TRBV7-8, the J call TRBJ2-1. This CDR3 is 13 amino acids long. CDR1 is SGHVS, CDR2 FQNEAQ, per germline. CDR3 loop: CASSLVRMGEQFF.

V and J are TRBV6-5 and TRBJ1-2; TCRdb designates TRBD1, a call that cannot be tested without DNA. CDR1 is MNHEY, CDR2 SVGAGI, per germline. This CDR3 region has 14 residues. CDR3 sequence reads: CASSYDRSIYGYTF.

This chain uses TRBV11-1 with TRBJ2-7; absent DNA, TCRdb's TRBD2 call cannot be checked. CDR1 is SGHAT and CDR2 is FQDESV in the germline V gene (reference sequence). The CDR3 runs 18 residues. Here the CDR3 reads CASSLGSGASGLRAEQYF. The full variable domain, its missing parts supplied by reference TRBV11-1 and TRBJ2-7, is EAEVAQSPRYKITEKSQAVAFWCDPISGHATLYWYRQILGQGPELLVQFQDESVVDDSQLPKDRFSAERLKGVDSTLKIQPAELGDSAMYLCASSLGSGASGLRAEQYFGPGTRLTVT.

The chain links TRBV3-1 to TRBJ2-3. This CDR3 comprises 13 residues. The germline V gene has CDR1 LGHDT and CDR2 YNNKEL (reference sequence). CDR3 loop: CASSQPSTDTQYF.

V is TRBV6-1 and J is TRBJ1-5; TCRdb picks TRBD1, but there is no DNA to check that call. Germline CDR1 and CDR2: MNHNS and SASEGT. This CDR3 comprises 14 residues. The CDR3 spells CASSEWDGAQPQHF.

The chain carries TRBV18 and TRBJ1-2. Germline V gene data show CDR1 as KGHSH and CDR2 as LQKENI. The CDR3 runs to 15 residues. CDR3: CASSPLADHNYGYTF.

The chain has TRBV7-2 and TRBJ2-1; the D gene TCRdb calls, TRBD2, cannot be checked with no DNA. The CDR3 contains 18 residues. CDR1 SGHTA and CDR2 FQGNSA come from the germline V gene. Here the CDR3 reads CASSVAGTSGGTLNEQFF. Based on the CDR3 plus reference TRBV7-2 and TRBJ2-1, the full variable domain is GAGVSQSPSNKVTEKGKDVELRCDPISGHTALYWYRQSLGQGLEFLIYFQGNSAPDKSGLPSDRFSAERTGGSVSTLTIQRTQQEDSAVYLCASSVAGTSGGTLNEQFFGPGTRLTVL.

The chain is built from TRBV7-9 and TRBJ2-5; the D call from TCRdb, TRBD1, cannot be confirmed without DNA. The CDR3 covers 14 residues. The germline V gene encodes CDR1 SEHNR and CDR2 FQNEAQ (reference sequence). CDR3: CASSPPTLLETQYF.

The rearrangement uses TRBV18 and TRBJ1-1. The CDR3 runs to 12 residues. Per germline, CDR1 KGHSH and CDR2 LQKENI. The CDR3 reads CASSSDGTEAFF.

V is TRBV6-2 or TRBV6-3 and J is TRBJ1-1; TCRdb gives TRBD1 as the D gene, but with no DNA this cannot be confirmed. Germline CDR1 MNHEY, CDR2 SVGEGT. This CDR3 has 14 amino acids. The CDR3 loop reads CASSYLLRGTEAFF.